The TCR beta chain described here comes from a study of CD8 T cells in ankylosing spondylitis. Generation of TCR beta libraries employed quantitative 5'-RACE incorporating molecular barcodes. TCRdb reprocessed the 5' RACE reads via MiXCR and lists one record per CDR3 protein. Here the sample spans about 330,000 distinct CDR3 sequences, roughly 8% being singletons. Ten or more counts support this clonotype. Its antigen is still unknown. There are 14 residues in the CDR3. Germline V gene sequence: CDR1 SEHNR, CDR2 FQNEAQ (reference sequence). The V end lost 5 bases, the J end lost 4 bases, and 15 bases lay between the germline ends. Findings and limits, study-wide: Certain motif variants had earlier been reported in reactive arthritis synovial fluid and blood. Matched ankylosing spondylitis synovial fluid reportedly contained a significantly enriched population of disease-linked clones. Characteristic of ankylosing spondylitis blood, it appeared, was a TCR beta motif comprising fewer than 10 highly homologous variants.

This TCR derives from a male donor with ankylosing spondylitis. Material: blood, either unsorted or a sorted T cell fraction (not recorded which). The chain carries TRBV7-9 and TRBJ2-7; TRBD1 is a possible D gene (5 bases). The CDR3 coding sequence is TGTGCCAGCAGCGATAGACAGATCCGGTACGAGCAGTACTTC. It translates to CASSDRQIRYEQYF. Together with reference TRBV7-9 and TRBJ2-7, the CDR3 gives the full variable domain: DTGVSQNPRHKITKRGQNVTFRCDPISEHNRLYWYRQTLGQGPEFLTYFQNEAQLEKSRLLSDRFSAERPKGSFSTLEIQRTEQGDSAMYLCASSDRQIRYEQYFGPGTRLTVT.